Listed here is a single T cell receptor (beta chain). This sample stems from a study of T-cell reconstitution after alpha-beta-depleted transplantation in children. Unique molecular identifiers were incorporated into the prepared TCRbeta library. TCRdb called the PCR reads again in MiXCR, with one record for every CDR3 protein. The sample has around 140,000 distinct CDR3 sequences; about 9% are singletons. CDR3 length: 16 residues. Germline loops: CDR1 PRHDT, CDR2 FYEKMQ (reference sequence). V dropped 4 bases and J dropped 8; count of bases not matched to a gene: 8. The chain joins TRBV13 to TRBJ2-1; TRBD2 matches 13 bases. The receptor was derived from a female patient between 2 and 15 years old who had a stem cell transplant for congenital amegakaryocytic thrombocytopenia, so the T cells may come from the graft donor. Here the sequenced sample was PBMCs, mostly from graft donor cells, taken 180 days after TCRalphabeta/CD19-depleted stem cell transplant. DNA for the CDR3: TGTGCCAGCAGCTCCGACACTAGCGGGGGGGCCGATGAGCAGTTCTTC. Translating it yields CASSSDTSGGADEQFF.